Below, 26 T cell receptor beta chains from the same sample are listed, as sequenced in a study of control samples from healthy donors and cancer patients. The method was immunoSEQ multiplex PCR; TCRdb's version includes in-frame clones alone and lacks a portion of them. The repertoire holds roughly 98,000 clones, with 82% as singletons. Sequences were obtained from blood. These receptors originate from a woman aged 55 to 70 in good health.

The chain's CDR3 is CASSENRGYTF. CDR3 nucleotides: TGTGCCAGCAGTGAAAACCGTGGCTACACCTTC. This rearrangement joins TRBV28 to TRBJ1-2; D is uncertain. The CDR3 totals 11 residues. Germline values: CDR1 MDHEN, CDR2 SYDVKM. Trimming left V 5 bases short and J 7 bases short, with 8 bases between.

The chain has TRBV2 and TRBJ1-5; weak D call: TRBD1 (6 bases). In germline, CDR1 is SNHLY, CDR2 FYNNEI. The CDR3 extends over 15 amino acids. Trimming left V 7 bases short and J 1 base short, with 14 bases between. CDR3 sequence (DNA): TGTGCCAGCAACAGGGTTGGGTTAAGCAATCAGCCCCAGCATTTT. Its protein product is CASNRVGLSNQPQHF.

This clone has only one observation. This chain joins TRBV6-2 or TRBV6-3 and TRBJ2-7; D may correspond to TRBD1 or TRBD2 (6 bases each). Germline CDR1 reads MNHEY; CDR2 reads SVGEGT. Deletions cut 5 bases from V and 2 bases from J, with 13 bases between. This CDR3 has 14 amino acids. CDR3 protein: CASSTGGRTYEQYF. For the CDR3, the DNA is TGTGCCAGCAGTACTGGGGGGCGGACCTACGAGCAGTACTTC.

This rearrangement joins TRBV10-3 to TRBJ2-5, with D unresolved. The CDR3 has 17 residues. The germline gives CDR1 ENHRY, CDR2 SYGVKD. The V and J ends lost 8 bases and 5 bases respectively, with 27 bases between them. The CDR3 protein is CAIFECLPDLRYETQYF. In nucleotides, the CDR3 is TGTGCCATCTTTGAGTGTTTACCAGATCTGAGGTACGAGACCCAGTACTTC.

Only one count was recorded for this clone. The chain employs TRBV12-5 and TRBJ2-3, with TRBD2 matching 14 bases. In germline, CDR1 is LGHNT, CDR2 FRNRAP. The CDR3 spans 18 residues. V shed 4 bases, J shed 0 bases, and the junction held 6 bases outside the gene matches. The CDR3 is CASGSGLAGVPSTDTQYF. CDR3 in DNA: TGTGCTAGTGGTTCGGGACTAGCGGGGGTCCCTAGCACAGATACGCAGTATTTT.

The V gene is TRBV28, the J gene TRBJ1-5; D may be TRBD1 (6 bases). Germline V gives CDR1 MDHEN, CDR2 SYDVKM. V was cut by 8 bases and J by 5 bases, with 13 bases left in between. CDR3 size: 13 residues. DNA of the CDR3: TGTGCCAGCGGGGGGGCGCGGGATCAGCCCCAGCATTTT. Encoded protein: CASGGARDQPQHF.

The CDR3 here is CASSLVGGWTGNTEAFF. In DNA form, the CDR3 reads TGTGCCAGCAGCTTAGTGGGGGGTTGGACAGGGAACACTGAAGCTTTCTTT. This sequence joins TRBV7-9 and TRBJ1-1, with TRBD1 matching over 7 bases. V shed 1 base and J 1 base; nucleotides not matched to a gene: 9. Germline V gene lookup returns CDR1 SEHNR and CDR2 FQNEAQ (reference sequence). The CDR3 contains 17 residues. The full variable domain, its missing parts supplied by reference TRBV7-9 and TRBJ1-1, is DTGVSQNPRHKITKRGQNVTFRCDPISEHNRLYWYRQTLGQGPEFLTYFQNEAQLEKSRLLSDRFSAERPKGSFSTLEIQRTEQGDSAMYLCASSLVGGWTGNTEAFFGQGTRLTVV.

This chain connects TRBV18 to TRBJ2-6; 10 bases fit TRBD1. The CDR3 extends over 18 amino acids. Trimming took 2 bases from V and 0 from J; bases not matched to a gene: 4. CDR1 is KGHSH and CDR2 is LQKENI in the germline V gene. The CDR3 bases are TGTGCCAGCTCACCATCGACAGGGGGCCTCTCTGGGGCCAACGTCCTGACTTTC. It is translated as CASSPSTGGLSGANVLTF.

V gene TRBV27 combines with J gene TRBJ2-2; TRBD2 matches at 8 bases. V shed 3 bases, J shed 2 bases, and the junction held 8 bases outside the gene matches. The CDR3 has 17 amino acids. Germline V lookup: CDR1 MNHEY, CDR2 SMNVEV (reference sequence). CDR3 sequence (DNA): TGTGCCAGCAGTTTTTTCCCCAGCGGGAGTAACACCGGGGAGCTGTTTTTT. Amino acids: CASSFFPSGSNTGELFF.

The CDR3 nucleotides are TGTGCCAGTAATTTTTATGGACGAAACGTGAACGGGGAGCTGTTTTTT. It specifies CASNFYGRNVNGELFF. The gene calls are TRBV19 and TRBJ2-2; D not certain. CDR1 LNHDA and CDR2 SQIVND come from the germline V gene (reference sequence). CDR3 length equals 16 residues. Trimming shortened V by 7 bases and J by 7 bases, and 22 bases separated the two germline ends.

This clone was recorded once. This chain links TRBV29-1 with TRBJ2-7, with TRBD2 matching over 8 bases. V shed 4 bases and J 6 bases; nucleotides not matched to a gene: 14. The CDR3 totals 15 residues. Germline CDR1 is SQVTM and CDR2 is ANQGSEA. DNA of the CDR3: TGCAGCGTTGGGGCCCTCGGGACTAGTCGATTCGAGCAGTACTTC. Protein product: CSVGALGTSRFEQYF.

This clone appeared a few times. The V gene is TRBV6-5, the J gene TRBJ2-1, with D tentatively TRBD2 (6 bases). The germline CDR1 and CDR2 sequences are MNHEY and SVGAGI. This CDR3 has 15 residues. V lost 6 bases to trimming and J lost 7 bases, with 19 bases between them. The CDR3 region is CASSYIGSKLNEQFF. The CDR3, as DNA: TGTGCCAGCAGCTACATCGGGAGCAAATTGAATGAGCAGTTCTTC.

This clone was found a few times. The rearrangement joins TRBV4-1 to TRBJ2-7; possibly TRBD1 for D (6 bases). This CDR3 spans 14 amino acids. V lost 0 bases, J lost 5 bases, and 11 bases lay in between. From germline, CDR1 is MGHRA and CDR2 YSYEKL. The CDR3 DNA reads TGCGCCAGCAGCCAAGAGTTCAGGGGAAACGAGCAGTACTTC. Translation: CASSQEFRGNEQYF.

The chain recombines TRBV7-9 with TRBJ2-5; D uncertain. V shed 5 bases and J shed 1 base, with 14 bases lying between them. The length of the CDR3 is 15 residues. Germline CDR1 is SEHNR and CDR2 is FQNEAQ (reference sequence). The CDR3 DNA follows: TGTGCCAGCAGCGCCTACCCCCGGGTCCAAGAGACCCAGTACTTC. Amino acids: CASSAYPRVQETQYF.

V gene TRBV3-1 (or the pseudogene TRBV3-2) combines with J gene TRBJ1-6, with 7 bases fitting TRBD1. The ends lost 4 bases at V and 8 bases at J; junction bases unmatched: 5. The CDR3 length is 14 residues. CDR1 and CDR2 (germline): LGHDT, YNNKEL (reference sequence). CDR3 sequence: CASSRGTEDSPLHF. The CDR3 DNA is TGTGCCAGCAGCCGCGGGACAGAAGATTCACCCCTCCACTTT.

The chain links TRBV28 to TRBJ2-7; tentatively, D is TRBD1 or TRBD2 (6 bases each). Trimming shortened V by 3 bases and J by 4 bases, and 13 bases separated the two germline ends. The CDR3 spans 14 residues. CDR1 and CDR2 from the germline V gene are MDHEN and SYDVKM. The CDR3 loop reads CASSLGGLGYEQYF. The CDR3, as DNA: TGTGCCAGCAGTTTGGGGGGCCTGGGATACGAGCAGTACTTC.

The chain links TRBV11-1 to TRBJ1-4, with TRBD1 matching over 8 bases. The J segment lost 7 bases and the V segment lost 4 bases, leaving 5 bases of the junction unmatched. Germline assignment: CDR1 SGHAT and CDR2 FQDESV (reference sequence). The CDR3 spans 14 residues. The CDR3 sequence: CASSSDRGGEKLFF. Here the CDR3 DNA reads TGTGCCAGCAGCTCTGACAGGGGAGGTGAAAAACTGTTTTTT.

V usage is TRBV7-6 and J usage is TRBJ2-7; D possibly matches TRBD1 or TRBD2 (5 bases each). Trimming shortened V by 4 bases and J by 6 bases, and 25 bases separated the two germline ends. The CDR3 consists of 17 residues. Germline loops: CDR1 SGHVS, CDR2 FNYEAQ. The CDR3 region has the DNA TGTGCCAGCAGCTCCGTCGTTTTGAGGGGCCCGCCCAGCGAGCAGTACTTC. Translation gives CASSSVVLRGPPSEQYF.

This chain links TRBV14 with TRBJ1-4; 7 bases fit TRBD1. Unmatched junction bases numbered 2, after V lost 4 bases and J lost 0 bases. Germline CDR1 is SGHDN and CDR2 is FVKESK. This CDR3 spans 15 amino acids. The CDR3 loop reads CASSRDRATNEKLFF. CDR3 DNA sequence: TGTGCCAGCAGCCGAGACAGGGCAACTAATGAAAAACTGTTTTTT.

The chain couples TRBV27 to TRBJ1-2, with D possibly TRBD1 on 5 matching bases. V was shortened by 0 bases and J by 6 bases, with 23 bases between the two germline ends. Per germline, CDR1 MNHEY and CDR2 SMNVEV (reference sequence). The CDR3 is 18 amino acids. The CDR3 DNA sequence: TGTGCCAGCAGTTTATCCTCCCTTGACCCTTGGGCGGGGGATGGCTACACCTTC. Translated, it gives CASSLSSLDPWAGDGYTF.

Of note for this clone: One end of the junction varies from germline; a read error may be responsible. The chain carries TRBV7-7 and TRBJ1-1; D is ambiguous. The CDR3 is 17 residues long. Per the germline V gene, CDR1 is SSHAT and CDR2 is FNYEAQ (reference sequence). The CDR3 nucleotides are TGTGCTAGCAGCTTAGGAAGGGTATGGGGAATGAACACTGAAGCTTTCTTT. Its translation: CASSLGRVWGMNTEAFF. Full variable domain (rest looked up from reference TRBV7-7 and TRBJ1-1): GAGVSQSPRYKVTKRGQDVTLRCDPISSHATLYWYQQALGQGPEFLTYFNYEAQPDKSGLPSDRFSAERPEGSISTLTIQRTEQRDSAMYRCASSLGRVWGMNTEAFFGQGTRLTVV.

V is TRBV6-6 and J is TRBJ2-1, with 11 nucleotides matching TRBD2. The CDR3 is 14 amino acids. Per the germline V gene, CDR1 is MNHNY and CDR2 is SVGAGI (reference sequence). The V segment lost 8 bases and the J segment 9 bases; nucleotides outside the gene matches: 9. For the CDR3, the DNA is TGTGCCAGCGAAAGTAGCGGGGGGGCCACTGAGCAGTTCTTC. Amino acid sequence: CASESSGGATEQFF.

The genes are TRBV6-5 and TRBJ2-2, with D perhaps given as TRBD1 or TRBD2 (5 bases each). This CDR3 is 14 amino acids long. Germline V lookup: CDR1 MNHEY, CDR2 SVGAGI. V dropped 7 bases and J dropped 4 bases, with 13 bases sitting between them. CDR3 sequence (DNA): TGTGCCAGCACCCTCGGGGACGGCACCGGGGAGCTGTTTTTT. Translating gives CASTLGDGTGELFF.

The V gene is TRBV28, the J gene TRBJ1-5; D may be TRBD1 (5 bases). Per the germline V gene, CDR1 is MDHEN and CDR2 is SYDVKM. This CDR3 region has 16 residues. Trimming cost V 5 bases and J 0 bases, with 14 bases left between them. CDR3 protein: CASSPGASLSNQPQHF. Written as DNA, the CDR3 is TGTGCCAGCAGTCCCGGGGCCAGCCTTAGCAATCAGCCCCAGCATTTT.

This clone has just a few counts. The chain carries TRBV27 and TRBJ1-5; a weak D match, TRBD1 (6 bases). The CDR3 consists of 15 residues. The V gene's germline CDR1 is MNHEY and CDR2 SMNVEV (reference sequence). The V gene lost 5 bases and the J gene lost 2 bases, with 13 bases spanning the gap. The CDR3 protein is CASSPGATGNQPQHF. Here the CDR3 DNA reads TGTGCCAGCAGTCCGGGGGCTACGGGCAATCAGCCCCAGCATTTT.

This chain uses TRBV12-3 or TRBV12-4 with TRBJ2-2; D is unresolved. Deletions cut 0 bases from V and 1 base from J, with 0 bases between. The CDR3 length is 13 residues. CDR3 sequence reads: CASSLANTGELFF. The CDR3 bases are TGTGCCAGCAGTTTAGCGAACACCGGGGAGCTGTTTTTT.